These 18 T cell receptor beta chains were all obtained from the same sample, sequenced in a study of graft-versus-host responses after intestinal transplantation. Generated by immunoSEQ multiplex PCR, the TCRdb table keeps only in-frame clones and is missing some. The data contain about 130,000 clones, around 90% of them singletons. Antigen specificity for these receptors is unknown. Material: unstimulated CD4+ T cells sorted from spleen or lymph node cells, obtained before intestinal transplant. The receptors here all came from a human donor who received an intestinal transplant.

The rearrangement joins TRBV27 to TRBJ2-3; the D gene is possibly TRBD2 (6 bases). The CDR3 has 14 residues. CDR1 is MNHEY and CDR2 is SMNVEV in the germline V gene (reference sequence). V was clipped by 6 bases and J by 4 bases, with 14 bases between them. The CDR3 loop is CASRFYQRADTQYF. The CDR3 DNA reads as TGTGCCAGCAGATTCTACCAGCGGGCAGATACGCAGTATTTT.

The chain couples TRBV19 to TRBJ2-5, with no clear D. The CDR3 has 13 residues. Germline CDR1 is LNHDA and CDR2 is SQIVND (reference sequence). Trimming removed 6 bases from V and 1 base from J, with 9 bases in between. CDR3 sequence: CASRHRIQETQYF. The CDR3 DNA sequence: TGTGCCAGTAGGCACAGAATCCAAGAGACCCAGTACTTC.

CDR3 protein: CAWSVPAASGNIQYF. The CDR3 bases are TGTGCCTGGAGTGTACCCGCAGCCTCCGGAAACATTCAGTACTTC. The chain joins TRBV30 to TRBJ2-4; D call uncertain. This CDR3 is built from 15 residues. V lost 0 bases, J lost 6 bases, and 15 bases lay in between. CDR1 is GTSNPN, CDR2 SVGIG, per germline (reference sequence).

The J gene is TRBJ2-2, the V gene TRBV5-1; possible D gene TRBD1, 6 bases. CDR3 length: 13 residues. Per germline, CDR1 SGHRS and CDR2 YFSETQ. V was trimmed by 4 bases and J by 6 bases, leaving 10 bases between them. CDR3 DNA: TGCGCCAGCAGCCCGGGGACATCCGGGGAGCTGTTTTTT. As protein: CASSPGTSGELFF.

This chain uses TRBV18 with TRBJ2-6; perhaps D is TRBD1 or TRBD2 (6 bases each). The CDR3 loop spans 15 amino acids. The V gene's germline CDR1 is KGHSH and CDR2 LQKENI. V was cut by 11 bases and J by 0 bases, with 14 bases left in between. The CDR3 nucleotides read TGTGCCGGGCGGGACACAGACTCTGGGGCCAACGTCCTGACTTTC. Translation gives CAGRDTDSGANVLTF.

The V and J genes are TRBV4-3 and TRBJ2-2; the match to TRBD1 covers 9 bases. CDR1 and CDR2 (germline): LGHNA, YSLEER. J lost 3 bases, V lost 6 bases, and 5 bases had no gene match. The CDR3 covers 15 residues. The CDR3 loop reads CASSPGQGYTGELFF. CDR3 DNA sequence: TGCGCCAGCAGTCCGGGACAGGGATACACCGGGGAGCTGTTTTTT.

CDR3 region: CAWGTSGMWGTQYF. In nucleotides, the CDR3 is TGTGCCTGGGGGACTAGCGGGATGTGGGGGACCCAGTACTTC. The rearrangement links TRBV30 to TRBJ2-5; 13 bases are a match to TRBD2. Germline V lookup: CDR1 GTSNPN, CDR2 SVGIG (reference sequence). The V segment lost 5 bases and the J segment 7 bases; nucleotides outside the gene matches: 7. The CDR3 extends over 14 amino acids.

The rearrangement uses TRBV6-5 and TRBJ1-6; D is uncertain. The ends were cut back, 4 bases at V and 2 bases at J, with 9 bases in the middle. The germline V gene has CDR1 MNHEY and CDR2 SVGAGI. The CDR3 runs to 15 residues. CDR3 bases: TGTGCCAGCAGTTTTAAGGTCACCTATAATTCACCCCTCCACTTT. This translates into CASSFKVTYNSPLHF.

This clone was seen only once. The chain employs TRBV28 and TRBJ2-3; D remains unclear. The CDR3 spans 14 residues. V was clipped by 6 bases and J by 1 base, with 11 bases between them. Per the germline V gene, CDR1 is MDHEN and CDR2 is SYDVKM. The CDR3 DNA reads TGTGCCAGCAGCCCTTATTCGGGCACAGATACGCAGTATTTT. It specifies CASSPYSGTDTQYF.

The chain uses TRBV20-1 and TRBJ1-1; D is possibly TRBD1 (5 bases). The CDR3 loop spans 11 amino acids. Germline CDR1 reads DFQATT; CDR2 reads SNEGSKA (reference sequence). Trimming shortened V by 3 bases and J by 7 bases, and 9 bases separated the two germline ends. CDR3 sequence reads: CSARTVVEAFF. CDR3 nucleotides: TGCAGTGCTAGGACAGTAGTTGAAGCTTTCTTT.

This chain joins TRBV7-9 and TRBJ2-1, with D uncertain. Germline values: CDR1 SEHNR, CDR2 FQNEAQ (reference sequence). This CDR3 is 12 amino acids long. V lost 5 bases to trimming and J lost 8 bases, with 10 bases between them. CDR3 amino acids: CASSPYPDEQFF. The CDR3 nucleotides are TGTGCCAGCAGCCCGTACCCGGATGAGCAGTTCTTC.

The rearrangement uses TRBV19 and TRBJ1-2; D may be TRBD1 (6 bases). Germline assignment: CDR1 LNHDA and CDR2 SQIVND (reference sequence). The CDR3 consists of 13 residues. V lost 9 bases to trimming and J lost 3 bases, with 14 bases between them. CDR3 bases: TGTGCCAGCGCCCCCAGGGGATACTATGGCTACACCTTC. As protein: CASAPRGYYGYTF.

V and J are TRBV5-1 and TRBJ2-1; D call uncertain. V lost 0 bases and J 10 bases, leaving 8 bases between the germline ends. Germline CDR1 is SGHRS and CDR2 is YFSETQ. The CDR3 contains 12 residues. Written as DNA, the CDR3 is TGCGCCAGCAGCTTGGCAACTCGCGAGCAGTTCTTC. Its translation: CASSLATREQFF.

This clone was observed once. The chain uses TRBV6-4 and TRBJ1-2; 9 bases line up with TRBD1. The V segment lost 4 bases and the J segment 5 bases; nucleotides outside the gene matches: 5. Germline V gene lookup returns CDR1 MRHNA and CDR2 SNTAGT. CDR3 length equals 14 residues. The CDR3: CASSAETGGYGYTF. The CDR3 DNA is TGTGCCAGCAGTGCTGAGACAGGGGGGTATGGCTACACCTTC.

This rearrangement joins TRBV19 to TRBJ2-7, with D possibly matching TRBD2 (6 bases). Deletions cut 3 bases from V and 1 base from J, with 16 bases between. The CDR3 contains 16 residues. Germline V CDR1 and CDR2: LNHDA, SQIVND (reference sequence). Here the CDR3 reads CASSIGGIGQSYEQYF. CDR3 coding DNA: TGTGCCAGTAGTATCGGGGGTATTGGGCAGTCCTACGAGCAGTACTTC.

The sample holds one count of this clone. The chain is built from TRBV14 and TRBJ2-7; weak D call: TRBD2 (6 bases). Germline assignment: CDR1 SGHDN and CDR2 FVKESK. The CDR3 contains 16 residues. With 3 bases removed from V and 0 bases from J, the gap between germline ends came to 15 bases. The CDR3 reads CASSHLGGAGSYEQYF. The DNA for the CDR3 is TGTGCCAGCAGCCACCTAGGAGGGGCGGGCTCCTACGAGCAGTACTTC.

In this sample, this clone turned up once. The chain links TRBV7-2 to TRBJ1-2; maybe TRBD1 (6 bases). This CDR3 spans 16 amino acids. Trimming shortened V by 6 bases and J by 4 bases, and 21 bases separated the two germline ends. Germline V gene sequence: CDR1 SGHTA, CDR2 FQGNSA. The CDR3 reads CASSPPTRGYSYGYTF. DNA for the CDR3: TGTGCCAGCAGTCCTCCGACCAGGGGTTATTCCTATGGCTACACCTTC.

This clone was seen only once. The chain couples TRBV4-2 to TRBJ2-3; D might be TRBD1 or TRBD2, each matching 9 bases. Per germline, CDR1 LGHNA and CDR2 YNFKEQ. The CDR3 sequence is 20 residues long. V lost 3 bases and J lost 3, with 28 bases in between. In nucleotides, the CDR3 is TGTGCCAGCAGCCATCCGACAGGGGGGGGTCTAGCGGGAAGGACAGATACGCAGTATTTT. This gives the protein CASSHPTGGGLAGRTDTQYF.